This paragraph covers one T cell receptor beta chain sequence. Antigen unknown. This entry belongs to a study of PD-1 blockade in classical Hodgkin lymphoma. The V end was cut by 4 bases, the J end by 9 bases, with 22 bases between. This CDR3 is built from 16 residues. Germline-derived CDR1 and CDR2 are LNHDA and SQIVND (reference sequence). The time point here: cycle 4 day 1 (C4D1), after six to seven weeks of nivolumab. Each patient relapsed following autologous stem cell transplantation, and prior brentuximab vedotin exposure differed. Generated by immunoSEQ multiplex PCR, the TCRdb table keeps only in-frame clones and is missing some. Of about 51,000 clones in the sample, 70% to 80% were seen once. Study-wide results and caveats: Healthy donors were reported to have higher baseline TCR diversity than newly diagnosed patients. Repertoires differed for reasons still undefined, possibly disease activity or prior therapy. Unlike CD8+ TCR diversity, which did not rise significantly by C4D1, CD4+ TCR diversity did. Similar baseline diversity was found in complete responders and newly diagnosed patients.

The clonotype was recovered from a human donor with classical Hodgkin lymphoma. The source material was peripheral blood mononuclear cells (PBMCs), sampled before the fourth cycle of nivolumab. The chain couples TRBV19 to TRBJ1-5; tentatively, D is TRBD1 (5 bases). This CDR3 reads CASSRGTAVLRGPQHF. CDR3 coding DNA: TGTGCCAGTAGTAGGGGGACGGCGGTTCTAAGGGGGCCCCAGCATTTT.